This T cell receptor beta chain was recorded in a study of neurological immune-mediated disorders. 5'RACE employing 10-nucleotide random UMIs yielded the cDNA. The output of every sequencing run exceeded 170 million TCR-beta sequences, derived from 15-18 subjects. Each CDR3 protein gets one entry after TCRdb re-called the 5' RACE reads with MiXCR. The sample has about 55,000 distinct CDR3 sequences, 4% seen once. This CDR3 comprises 13 residues. V shed 6 bases, J shed 3 bases, and the junction held 4 bases outside the gene matches. Germline CDR1 is MNHNY and CDR2 is SVGAGI (reference sequence). Study results and limitations: Grouping of repertoires by phylogeny put those of 18 of 34 multiple sclerosis patients into a single related-CDR3 cluster, a possible signature.

This clonotype was recorded many times. Antigen unknown. The rearrangement links TRBV6-6 to TRBJ2-7; the match to TRBD2 covers 8 bases. The receptor was isolated from a woman aged 40 to 50 with multiple sclerosis. Sequencing used CD4+ T cells from blood. The CDR3 spells CASSPRGVYEQYF. The CDR3 DNA follows: TGTGCCAGCAGCCCGCGGGGGGTCTACGAGCAGTACTTC.